A single T cell receptor beta chain is shown here with its context. The sample comes from a study of blood T cell repertoires in COVID-19. The CDR3 is made up of 14 amino acids. Germline values: CDR1 MNHEY, CDR2 SVGAGI. V was clipped by 6 bases and J by 4 bases; unmatched bases: 5. Only in-frame clones appear in the TCRdb table, and some are missing; sequencing was by immunoSEQ multiplex PCR. The sample contains around 23,000 clones, around 74% of which appear only once. The chain is built from TRBV6-5 and TRBJ1-2; 10 bases map to TRBD1. The sequencing sample was made of peripheral blood. This TCR came from a man aged 45-65 years with COVID-19, enrolled during active disease. The CDR3 nucleotides read TGTGCCAGCAGCCTTGGACAGGGGGGCTATGGCTACACCTTC. It codes for CASSLGQGGYGYTF.